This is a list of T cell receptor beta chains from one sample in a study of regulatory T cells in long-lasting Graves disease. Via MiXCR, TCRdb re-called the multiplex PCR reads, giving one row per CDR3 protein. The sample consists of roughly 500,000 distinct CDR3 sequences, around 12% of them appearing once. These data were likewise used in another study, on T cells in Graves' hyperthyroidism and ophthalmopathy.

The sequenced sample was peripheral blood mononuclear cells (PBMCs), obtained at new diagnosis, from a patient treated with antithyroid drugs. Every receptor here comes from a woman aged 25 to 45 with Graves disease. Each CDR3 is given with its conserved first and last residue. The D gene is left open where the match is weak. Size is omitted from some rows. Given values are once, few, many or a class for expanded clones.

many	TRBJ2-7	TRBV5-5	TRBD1	TGTGCCAGCAGCTTGGTCTGGACAGGGGTCTACGAGCAGTACTTC	CASSLVWTGVYEQYF
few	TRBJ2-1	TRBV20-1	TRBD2	TGCAGTGCCCGGACTAGCCGGAGCTACAATGAGCAGTTCTTC	CSARTSRSYNEQFF
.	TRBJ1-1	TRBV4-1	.	TGCGCCAGCAGCCAAGTAACGGACCGAACGAACACTGAAGCTTTCTTT	CASSQVTDRTNTEAFF
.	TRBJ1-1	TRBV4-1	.	TGCGCCAGCAGCCCCCTGATCCACACTGAAGCTTTCTTT	CASSPLIHTEAFF
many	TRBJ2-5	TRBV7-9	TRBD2	TGTGCCAGCAGCTTAATGGCTAGCGGCCCGTATGGGGAGACCCAGTACTTC	CASSLMASGPYGETQYF
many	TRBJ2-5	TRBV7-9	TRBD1	TGTGCCAGCAGCCGCAGGGGGTTTGAGACCCAGTACTTC	CASSRRGFETQYF
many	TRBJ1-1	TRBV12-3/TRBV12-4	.	TGTGCCAGCAGTCGCGAGCATGGGAGGACTGAAGCTTTCTTT	CASSREHGRTEAFF
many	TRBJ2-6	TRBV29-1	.	TGCAGCGGACAGGTACTCGGGGCCAACGTCCTGACTTTC	CSGQVLGANVLTF
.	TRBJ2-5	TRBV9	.	TGTGCCAGCAGCGTAGCTCACGGGGTAACGGAGACCGAGTACTTC	CASSVAHGVTETEYF
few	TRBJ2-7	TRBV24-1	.	TGTGCCACCAGTGCAAGCAGGGCAAGGTGGGACGAGCAGTACTTC	CATSASRARWDEQYF
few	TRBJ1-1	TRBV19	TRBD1	TGTGCCAGTAGGGTTAGACAGGGACTGAACACTGAAGCTTTCTTT	CASRVRQGLNTEAFF
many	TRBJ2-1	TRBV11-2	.	TGTGCCAGCAGCTTAAGGACAGCGGCCGGGCTCTACAATGAGCAGTTCTTC	CASSLRTAAGLYNEQFF
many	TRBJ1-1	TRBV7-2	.	TGTGCCAGCAGATTGAGTGGGGCGATGAACACTGAAGCTTTCTTT	CASRLSGAMNTEAFF
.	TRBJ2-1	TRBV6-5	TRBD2	TGTGCCAGCAGTTACTCTCGGCTAGCGGGAGGGGCTGAGCAGTTCTTC	CASSYSRLAGGAEQFF
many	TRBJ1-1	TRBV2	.	TGTGCCAGCAGCTTACAATTCGCTGAAGCTTTCTTT	CASSLQFAEAFF
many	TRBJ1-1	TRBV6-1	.	TGTGCCAGCAGTGAGCAGGGCTACACTGAAGCTTTCTTT	CASSEQGYTEAFF
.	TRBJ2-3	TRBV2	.	TGTGCCAGCAGCTTGGGACTTAACACAGATACGCAGTATTTT	CASSLGLNTDTQYF
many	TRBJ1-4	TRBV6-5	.	TGTGCCAGCAGTTATACCGTGAATGGACTGTTTTTT	CASSYTVNGLFF
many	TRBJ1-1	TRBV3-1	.	TGTGCCAGCAGCCAAGGGGGGTGGAACACTGAAGCTTTCTTT	CASSQGGWNTEAFF
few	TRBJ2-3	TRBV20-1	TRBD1	TGCAGTGCTGGGACAGGGACAGCCACAGATACGCAGTATTTT	CSAGTGTATDTQYF
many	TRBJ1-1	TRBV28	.	TGTGCCAGCATCGACGTTCGGGGAAACACTGAAGCTTTCTTT	CASIDVRGNTEAFF
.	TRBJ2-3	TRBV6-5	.	TGTGCCAGTAGTTACTCGACGGATGGGGTTCTCCCCACAGATACGCAGTATTTT	CASSYSTDGVLPTDTQYF
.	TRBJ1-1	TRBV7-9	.	TGTGCCAGCAGCAGAGCAGGGGAAACTGAAGCTTTCTTT	CASSRAGETEAFF
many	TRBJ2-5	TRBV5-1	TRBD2	TGCGCCAGCAGCTACAAGACAGCGGGGGAGACCCAGTACTTC	CASSYKTAGETQYF
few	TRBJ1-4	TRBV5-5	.	TGTGCCAGCAGCTGGGTTATGGCTAATGAAAAACTGTTTTTT	CASSWVMANEKLFF
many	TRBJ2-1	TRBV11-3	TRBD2	TGTGCCAGCAGCTTAGGAAGACTAGCAGCAAGCTCCTACAATGAGCAGTTCTTC	CASSLGRLAASSYNEQFF
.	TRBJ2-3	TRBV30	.	TGTGCCTTGAAGACAGCACTTAGCACAGATACGCAGTATTTT	CALKTALSTDTQYF
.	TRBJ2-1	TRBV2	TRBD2	TGTGCCAGCAGTGAGCGGAAAACGGGACTAGCGGGAGGGGTAAATGAGCAGTTCTTC	CASSERKTGLAGGVNEQFF
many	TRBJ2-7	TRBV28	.	TGTGCCAGCAGTTCTCACGGGACATTTCCCTACGAGCAGTACTTC	CASSSHGTFPYEQYF
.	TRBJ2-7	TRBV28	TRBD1	TGTGCCAGCAGGCGGGCAGGGGGAAACAACGAGCAGTACTTC	CASRRAGGNNEQYF
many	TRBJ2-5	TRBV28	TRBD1	TGTGCCAGCAGTTTCTTCCGGGACAGTAGACAAGAGACCCAGTACTTC	CASSFFRDSRQETQYF
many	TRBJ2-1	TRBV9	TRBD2	TGTGCCAGCAGCGTAGGCGCACTAGCGGGATTCAATGAGCAGTTCTTC	CASSVGALAGFNEQFF
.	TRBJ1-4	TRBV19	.	TGTGCCAGTAGTAGGAGATCGGTTGAAAAACTGTTTTTT	CASSRRSVEKLFF
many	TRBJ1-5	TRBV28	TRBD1	TGTGCCAGCAGTCACCGGGACAGTTATCAGCCCCAGCATTTT	CASSHRDSYQPQHF
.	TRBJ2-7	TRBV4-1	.	TGCGCCAGCAGCTACTCTAGCTCCCACGAGCAGTACTTC	CASSYSSSHEQYF
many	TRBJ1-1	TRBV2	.	TGTGCCAGCAGTGAAGGGAACACTGAAGCTTTCTTT	CASSEGNTEAFF
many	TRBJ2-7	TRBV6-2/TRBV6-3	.	TGTGCCAGCAGTTACTCGTCCCGCTCCTACGAGCAGTACTTC	CASSYSSRSYEQYF